Sequencing of this T cell receptor (beta chain) was carried out in a study of blood T cell repertoires in COVID-19. About the study: Spain, Italy and the United States supplied samples that represented acute and convalescent COVID-19.

The CDR3 loop spans 16 amino acids. CDR1 and CDR2 from the germline V gene are MNHEY and SMNVEV (reference sequence). V was pared by 0 bases and J by 6 bases, with 6 bases of the junction left unmatched. As originally analysed: Counts of nucleated cells, estimated from reference gene primer amplification, were obtained. Libraries were prepared by immunoSEQ multiplex PCR; TCRdb keeps only in-frame clonotypes and omits some of them. V, J and clone size are taken as reported in that table, and D and trimming were inferred from the DNA itself. The repertoire has about 350,000 clones, around nine tenths of them found once; the top ten carry approximately 3.5%.

This TCR derives from a woman between 18 and 29 years old who had recovered from COVID-19. The specimen was peripheral blood. The J gene is TRBJ2-1, the V gene TRBV27; TRBD2 agrees at 9 bases. The CDR3 bases are TGTGCCAGCAGTTTATCGCGAGCGGGAGGCGGCAATGAGCAGTTCTTC. Protein product: CASSLSRAGGGNEQFF.